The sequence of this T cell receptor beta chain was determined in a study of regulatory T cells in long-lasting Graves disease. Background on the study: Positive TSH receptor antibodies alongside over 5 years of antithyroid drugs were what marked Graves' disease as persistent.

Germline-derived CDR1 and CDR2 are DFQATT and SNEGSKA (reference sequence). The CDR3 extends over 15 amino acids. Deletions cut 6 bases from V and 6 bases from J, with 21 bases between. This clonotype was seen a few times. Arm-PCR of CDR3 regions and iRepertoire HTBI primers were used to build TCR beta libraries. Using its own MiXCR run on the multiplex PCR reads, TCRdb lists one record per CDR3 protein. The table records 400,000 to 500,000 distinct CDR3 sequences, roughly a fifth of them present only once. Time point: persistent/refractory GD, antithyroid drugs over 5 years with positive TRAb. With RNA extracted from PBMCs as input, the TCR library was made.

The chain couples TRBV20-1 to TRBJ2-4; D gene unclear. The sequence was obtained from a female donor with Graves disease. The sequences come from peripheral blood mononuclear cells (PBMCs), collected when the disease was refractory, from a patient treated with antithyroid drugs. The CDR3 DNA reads TGCAGTGCCGTTCTTGCGGAAGAAGTTAGAAACATTCAGTACTTC. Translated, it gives CSAVLAEEVRNIQYF.